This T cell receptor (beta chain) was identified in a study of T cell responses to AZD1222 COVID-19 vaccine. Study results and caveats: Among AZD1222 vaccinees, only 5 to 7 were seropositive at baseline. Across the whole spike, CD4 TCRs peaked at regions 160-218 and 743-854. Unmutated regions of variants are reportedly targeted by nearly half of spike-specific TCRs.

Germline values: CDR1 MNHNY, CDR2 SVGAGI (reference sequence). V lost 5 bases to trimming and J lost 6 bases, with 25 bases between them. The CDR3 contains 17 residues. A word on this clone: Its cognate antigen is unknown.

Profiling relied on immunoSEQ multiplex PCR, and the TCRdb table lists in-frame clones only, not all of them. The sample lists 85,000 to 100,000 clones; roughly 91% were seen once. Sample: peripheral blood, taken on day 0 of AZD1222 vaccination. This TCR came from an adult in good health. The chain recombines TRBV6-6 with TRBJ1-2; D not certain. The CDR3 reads CASSPFPESLYFHGYTF. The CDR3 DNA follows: TGTGCCAGCAGTCCTTTCCCCGAATCCCTATACTTCCATGGCTACACCTTC.